These T cell receptor beta chains were read from a single sample in a study of graft-versus-host responses after intestinal transplantation. These receptors are not linked to any known antigen. The method was immunoSEQ multiplex PCR; TCRdb's version includes in-frame clones alone and lacks a portion of them. The sample carries about 100,000 clones, roughly 84% recorded once. The source was unstimulated CD4+ T cells sorted from spleen or lymph node cells, collected before transplant. The receptor set was obtained from a human donor who was the organ donor for an intestinal transplant. The CDR3 runs from the conserved cysteine through the conserved F or W. Each record gives: J gene, V gene, D gene, CDR3 protein, CDR3 DNA. A D gene is named only where the DNA matches it firmly.

>TRBJ2-1|TRBV18|.
CASSPSSVRDNEQFF
TGTGCCAGCTCACCAAGTTCGGTACGTGACAATGAGCAGTTCTTC
>TRBJ1-3|TRBV28|TRBD1
CASSLGDSGNTIYF
TGTGCCAGCAGTTTGGGGGACAGCGGAAACACCATATATTTT
>TRBJ2-1|TRBV14|.
CASSQDRVVDNEQFF
TGTGCCAGCAGCCAAGACAGGGTGGTCGACAATGAGCAGTTCTTC